The rows below give T cell receptor beta chains drawn from one sample of a study of chemoradiotherapy in HPV16-positive cancers. Method: immunoSEQ multiplex PCR; TCRdb's copy keeps in-frame clones and lacks some. The sample lists tens of thousands of clones, 75% to 85% seen once, with about 5.5% in the top ten. The sequencing used blood, collected from a patient who underwent chemoradiotherapy. The receptors were gathered from a human donor with HPV-associated anogenital cancer. CDR3s include the opening cysteine and the closing phenylalanine or tryptophan. The D gene is left open where the match is weak. Part of the rows lack a size; the others show once, few, many or a class for expanded clones.

j_gene: TRBJ1-1; len: 12; v_gene: TRBV27; abundance: -; d_gene: -; CDR3aa: CASSLGNTEAFF; CDR3nt: TGTGCCAGCAGTTTGGGAAACACTGAAGCTTTCTTT
j_gene: TRBJ2-2; len: 13; v_gene: TRBV29-1; abundance: -; d_gene: -; CDR3aa: CSVVGTLTGELFF; CDR3nt: TGCAGCGTTGTCGGAACTCTCACCGGGGAGCTGTTTTTT
j_gene: TRBJ1-3; len: 15; v_gene: TRBV9; abundance: few; d_gene: TRBD1; CDR3aa: CASSADQQGWNTIYF; CDR3nt: TGTGCCAGCAGCGCAGATCAACAGGGGTGGAACACCATATATTTT
j_gene: TRBJ1-5; len: 15; v_gene: TRBV6-5; abundance: few; d_gene: TRBD1; CDR3aa: CASSTRTGGNQPQHF; CDR3nt: TGTGCCAGCAGTACACGGACAGGGGGCAATCAGCCCCAGCATTTT
j_gene: TRBJ1-5; len: 15; v_gene: TRBV9; abundance: -; d_gene: -; CDR3aa: CASSVAGAPNQPQHF; CDR3nt: TGTGCCAGCAGCGTAGCGGGGGCTCCCAATCAGCCCCAGCATTTT
j_gene: TRBJ2-2; len: 14; v_gene: TRBV11-3; abundance: -; d_gene: -; CDR3aa: CASSLGGVTGELFF; CDR3nt: TGTGCCAGCAGCTTAGGAGGGGTTACCGGGGAGCTGTTTTTT
j_gene: TRBJ1-2; len: 13; v_gene: TRBV4-3; abundance: -; d_gene: -; CDR3aa: CASSRASESGYTF; CDR3nt: TGCGCCAGCAGCCGAGCATCCGAGTCGGGCTACACCTTC
j_gene: TRBJ2-7; len: 16; v_gene: TRBV5-5; abundance: -; d_gene: TRBD1; CDR3aa: CASSLAGTATSYEQYF; CDR3nt: TGTGCCAGCAGCTTGGCCGGGACAGCTACTTCCTACGAGCAGTACTTC
j_gene: TRBJ2-2; len: 14; v_gene: TRBV6-6; abundance: -; d_gene: -; CDR3aa: CATRAGWQAGELFF; CDR3nt: TGTGCCACTAGGGCGGGGTGGCAGGCCGGGGAGCTGTTTTTT
j_gene: TRBJ1-4; len: 15; v_gene: TRBV5-1; abundance: -; d_gene: -; CDR3aa: CASSPSGEKEEKLFF; CDR3nt: TGCGCCAGCAGCCCCTCAGGGGAAAAGGAGGAAAAACTGTTTTTT
j_gene: TRBJ2-3; len: 16; v_gene: TRBV7-2; abundance: -; d_gene: -; CDR3aa: CASSLGSGAPTDTQYF; CDR3nt: TGTGCCAGCAGCTTAGGATCGGGGGCCCCCACAGATACGCAGTATTTT
j_gene: TRBJ2-1; len: 14; v_gene: TRBV9; abundance: once; d_gene: -; CDR3aa: CASSVHGSYNEQFF; CDR3nt: TGTGCCAGCAGCGTACACGGATCCTACAATGAGCAGTTCTTC
j_gene: TRBJ1-1; len: 14; v_gene: TRBV9; abundance: -; d_gene: -; CDR3aa: CASSVSVGITEAFF; CDR3nt: TGTGCCAGCAGCGTTTCGGTGGGGATCACTGAAGCTTTCTTT
j_gene: TRBJ1-5; len: 12; v_gene: TRBV2; abundance: few; d_gene: -; CDR3aa: CASSESNQPQHF; CDR3nt: TGTGCCAGCAGTGAAAGCAATCAGCCCCAGCATTTT
j_gene: TRBJ1-5; len: 14; v_gene: TRBV2; abundance: few; d_gene: -; CDR3aa: CASSVGLGNQPQHF; CDR3nt: TGTGCCAGCAGTGTCGGGCTCGGCAATCAGCCCCAGCATTTT
j_gene: TRBJ2-2; len: 15; v_gene: TRBV6-5; abundance: -; d_gene: -; CDR3aa: CASSYGTGWTGELFF; CDR3nt: TGTGCCAGCAGTTACGGAACAGGGTGGACCGGGGAGCTGTTTTTT
j_gene: TRBJ2-2; len: 16; v_gene: TRBV7-2; abundance: once; d_gene: -; CDR3aa: CASSLGIGSFAGELFF; CDR3nt: TGTGCCAGCAGCTTAGGTATAGGGAGTTTCGCCGGGGAGCTGTTTTTT
j_gene: TRBJ2-1; len: 15; v_gene: TRBV7-3; abundance: -; d_gene: TRBD2; CDR3aa: CASSPSGGAHDEQFF; CDR3nt: TGTGCCAGCAGCCCTAGCGGGGGGGCACACGACGAGCAGTTCTTC
j_gene: TRBJ2-3; len: 17; v_gene: TRBV5-1; abundance: -; d_gene: TRBD2; CDR3aa: CASSSSLAGGITDTQYF; CDR3nt: TGCGCCAGCAGCTCCTCACTAGCGGGGGGTATCACAGATACGCAGTATTTT
j_gene: TRBJ1-1; len: 14; v_gene: TRBV6-5; abundance: -; d_gene: -; CDR3aa: CASSYRGRGTEAFF; CDR3nt: TGTGCCAGCAGTTACCGGGGAAGGGGCACTGAAGCTTTCTTT
j_gene: TRBJ2-1; len: 14; v_gene: TRBV29-1; abundance: few; d_gene: TRBD2; CDR3aa: CSVDIAGVYNEQFF; CDR3nt: TGCAGCGTTGACATAGCGGGGGTCTACAATGAGCAGTTCTTC
j_gene: TRBJ2-2; len: 14; v_gene: TRBV6-1; abundance: -; d_gene: TRBD1; CDR3aa: CASGQGAHTGELFF; CDR3nt: TGTGCCAGCGGGCAGGGGGCTCACACCGGGGAGCTGTTTTTT
j_gene: TRBJ1-4; len: 16; v_gene: TRBV5-1; abundance: -; d_gene: -; CDR3aa: CASSPTVGLTNEKLFF; CDR3nt: TGCGCCAGCAGTCCAACCGTGGGGCTGACTAATGAAAAACTGTTTTTT
j_gene: TRBJ1-5; len: 16; v_gene: TRBV5-8; abundance: -; d_gene: -; CDR3aa: CASSFTGTWLGQPQHF; CDR3nt: TGTGCCAGCAGCTTTACAGGGACTTGGCTCGGTCAGCCCCAGCATTTT
j_gene: TRBJ1-6; len: 13; v_gene: TRBV5-6; abundance: few; d_gene: -; CDR3aa: CASSPTEGSPLHF; CDR3nt: TGTGCCAGCAGTCCGACAGAGGGTTCACCCCTCCACTTT
j_gene: TRBJ2-1; len: 15; v_gene: TRBV7-8; abundance: few; d_gene: TRBD2; CDR3aa: CASSLRLAGHNEQFF; CDR3nt: TGTGCCAGCAGCTTGCGACTAGCGGGCCACAATGAGCAGTTCTTC
j_gene: TRBJ1-1; len: 13; v_gene: TRBV5-8; abundance: -; d_gene: -; CDR3aa: CASSSWGGTEAFF; CDR3nt: TGTGCCAGCAGCTCGTGGGGAGGCACTGAAGCTTTCTTT
j_gene: TRBJ2-3; len: 13; v_gene: TRBV25-1; abundance: -; d_gene: -; CDR3aa: CASSDGIGYTQYF; CDR3nt: TGTGCCAGCAGTGATGGTATAGGATATACGCAGTATTTT
j_gene: TRBJ1-1; len: 15; v_gene: TRBV7-9; abundance: -; d_gene: TRBD1; CDR3aa: CASSTRTGENTEAFF; CDR3nt: TGTGCCAGCAGCACAAGGACAGGGGAGAACACTGAAGCTTTCTTT
j_gene: TRBJ2-3; len: 12; v_gene: TRBV30; abundance: -; d_gene: -; CDR3aa: CAWSKGTDTQYF; CDR3nt: TGTGCCTGGAGCAAGGGCACAGATACGCAGTATTTT
j_gene: TRBJ1-6; len: 17; v_gene: TRBV30; abundance: -; d_gene: -; CDR3aa: CAWTSVKGSHSNSPLHF; CDR3nt: TGTGCCTGGACCTCTGTGAAGGGGAGTCATTCCAATTCACCCCTCCACTTT
j_gene: TRBJ2-1; len: 18; v_gene: TRBV7-9; abundance: -; d_gene: TRBD2; CDR3aa: CASSLGRGAGGNNNEQFF; CDR3nt: TGTGCCAGCAGCTTAGGAAGGGGCGCGGGGGGAAACAACAATGAGCAGTTCTTC
j_gene: TRBJ1-2; len: 13; v_gene: TRBV9; abundance: few; d_gene: -; CDR3aa: CASSEQGYYGYTF; CDR3nt: TGTGCCAGCAGCGAACAGGGTTATTATGGCTACACCTTC
j_gene: TRBJ2-3; len: 12; v_gene: TRBV7-6; abundance: -; d_gene: -; CDR3aa: CASSRGVDTQYF; CDR3nt: TGTGCCAGCAGTAGGGGGGTTGATACGCAGTATTTT
j_gene: TRBJ1-5; len: 14; v_gene: TRBV30; abundance: -; d_gene: -; CDR3aa: CAWSGGRADQPQHF; CDR3nt: TGTGCCTGGAGTGGGGGCAGGGCTGATCAGCCCCAGCATTTT
j_gene: TRBJ1-5; len: 16; v_gene: TRBV6-5; abundance: -; d_gene: -; CDR3aa: CASSYSGPYSNQPQHF; CDR3nt: TGTGCCAGCAGTTACTCAGGACCCTATAGCAATCAGCCCCAGCATTTT
j_gene: TRBJ1-1; len: 13; v_gene: TRBV10-3; abundance: once; d_gene: -; CDR3aa: CAISESPDPEAFF; CDR3nt: TGTGCCATCAGTGAGTCTCCAGACCCCGAAGCTTTCTTT
j_gene: TRBJ2-5; len: 12; v_gene: TRBV7-2; abundance: -; d_gene: -; CDR3aa: CASSSGGETQYF; CDR3nt: TGTGCCAGCAGTTCCGGGGGCGAGACCCAGTACTTC
j_gene: TRBJ2-3; len: 17; v_gene: TRBV5-1; abundance: -; d_gene: TRBD2; CDR3aa: CASRDAGLAGTTDTQYF; CDR3nt: TGCGCCAGCAGGGACGCGGGACTAGCGGGGACCACAGATACGCAGTATTTT
j_gene: TRBJ2-7; len: 13; v_gene: TRBV5-1; abundance: -; d_gene: -; CDR3aa: CASSFGQSYEQYF; CDR3nt: TGCGCCAGCAGCTTCGGACAGTCCTACGAGCAGTACTTC
j_gene: TRBJ1-2; len: 13; v_gene: TRBV7-9; abundance: -; d_gene: TRBD1; CDR3aa: CASNPGDSYGYTF; CDR3nt: TGTGCCAGCAACCCCGGGGACAGCTATGGCTACACCTTC
j_gene: TRBJ2-3; len: 15; v_gene: TRBV5-6; abundance: -; d_gene: -; CDR3aa: CASSLTGSLTDTQYF; CDR3nt: TGTGCCAGCAGCTTGACAGGGTCTTTGACAGATACGCAGTATTTT
j_gene: TRBJ2-7; len: 14; v_gene: TRBV5-8; abundance: -; d_gene: TRBD1; CDR3aa: CASSFGTGLSEQYF; CDR3nt: TGTGCCAGCAGCTTCGGGACAGGTCTCTCTGAGCAGTACTTC
j_gene: TRBJ1-1; len: 15; v_gene: TRBV9; abundance: once; d_gene: TRBD1; CDR3aa: CASSPRDSMNTEAFF; CDR3nt: TGTGCCAGCAGCCCCCGGGACAGCATGAACACTGAAGCTTTCTTT
j_gene: TRBJ2-2; len: 18; v_gene: TRBV18; abundance: -; d_gene: TRBD1; CDR3aa: CASSAGRQGVTNTGELFF; CDR3nt: TGTGCCAGCTCGGCTGGACGACAGGGGGTTACGAACACCGGGGAGCTGTTTTTT
j_gene: TRBJ2-5; len: 19; v_gene: TRBV18; abundance: -; d_gene: TRBD2; CDR3aa: CASSPIAPSGGLGGETQYF; CDR3nt: TGTGCCAGCTCACCTATCGCACCCAGCGGGGGCCTTGGCGGAGAGACCCAGTACTTC
j_gene: TRBJ2-7; len: 12; v_gene: TRBV5-1; abundance: -; d_gene: -; CDR3aa: CASSLSDREQYF; CDR3nt: TGCGCCAGCAGCCTTTCTGACAGGGAGCAGTACTTC
j_gene: TRBJ2-3; len: 14; v_gene: TRBV18; abundance: -; d_gene: -; CDR3aa: CASSPPSVRDTQYF; CDR3nt: -
j_gene: TRBJ2-7; len: 16; v_gene: TRBV12-5; abundance: -; d_gene: TRBD2; CDR3aa: CASGLIPGLKIYEQYF; CDR3nt: TGTGCTAGTGGTTTGATACCGGGACTAAAAATCTACGAGCAGTACTTC
j_gene: TRBJ2-7; len: 16; v_gene: TRBV7-2; abundance: few; d_gene: -; CDR3aa: CASSPAAGRSSYEQYF; CDR3nt: TGTGCCAGCAGCCCGGCGGCCGGAAGAAGCTCCTACGAGCAGTACTTC
j_gene: TRBJ1-1; len: 14; v_gene: TRBV5-1; abundance: -; d_gene: -; CDR3aa: CASSLGNTGIEAFF; CDR3nt: TGCGCCAGCAGCTTGGGGAACACAGGGATTGAAGCTTTCTTT
j_gene: TRBJ1-2; len: 15; v_gene: TRBV10-3; abundance: -; d_gene: TRBD1; CDR3aa: CAISGGTGGNYGYTF; CDR3nt: TGTGCCATCTCGGGGGGGACAGGGGGTAACTATGGCTACACCTTC
j_gene: TRBJ2-5; len: 14; v_gene: TRBV13; abundance: -; d_gene: -; CDR3aa: CASSLFGNQETQYF; CDR3nt: TGTGCCAGCAGCTTATTTGGGAACCAAGAGACCCAGTACTTC